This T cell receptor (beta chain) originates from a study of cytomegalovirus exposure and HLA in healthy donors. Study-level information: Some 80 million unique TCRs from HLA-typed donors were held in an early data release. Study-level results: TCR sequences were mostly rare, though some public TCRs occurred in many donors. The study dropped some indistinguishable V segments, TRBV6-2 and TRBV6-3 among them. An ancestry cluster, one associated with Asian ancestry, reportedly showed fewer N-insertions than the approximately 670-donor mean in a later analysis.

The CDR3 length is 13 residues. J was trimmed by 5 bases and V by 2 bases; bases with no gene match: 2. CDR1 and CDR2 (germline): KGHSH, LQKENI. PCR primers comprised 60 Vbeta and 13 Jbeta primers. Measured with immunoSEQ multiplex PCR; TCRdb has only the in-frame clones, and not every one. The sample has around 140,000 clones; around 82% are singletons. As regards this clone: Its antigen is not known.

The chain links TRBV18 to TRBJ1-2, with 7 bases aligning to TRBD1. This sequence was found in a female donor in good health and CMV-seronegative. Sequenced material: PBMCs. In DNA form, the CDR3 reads TGTGCCAGCTCACCAGGACAGGAATATGGCTACACCTTC. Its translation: CASSPGQEYGYTF.